A selection of T cell receptor beta chains follows, all from one sample in a study of sequential checkpoint blockade in melanoma. TCRdb keeps only in-frame clones here, not all; method: immunoSEQ multiplex PCR. The data show tens of thousands of clones, around 80% seen once. Specimen: CD8+ T cells sorted from blood (inferred from file names), collected from a patient given nivolumab and ipilimumab in sequence. These receptors all come from a human donor with melanoma. CDR3s include the opening cysteine and the closing phenylalanine or tryptophan. A D gene is named only where the DNA matches it firmly. The size field is filled for only some rows; it gives once, few, many or a size class.

j_gene | abundance | v_gene | len | d_gene | CDR3nt | CDR3aa
TRBJ2-4 | . | TRBV5-1 | 12 | . | TGCGCCAGCGGCGGGGACGGGGGCATTCAGTACTTC | CASGGDGGIQYF
TRBJ1-2 | once | TRBV27 | 14 | . | TGTGCCAGCAGCCCAAACTCCGGGTTCTATGGCTACACCTTC | CASSPNSGFYGYTF
TRBJ2-2 | . | TRBV11-3 | 17 | TRBD1 | TGTGCCAGCAGCCCAGGGAGGGGACAGGGCGTCACCGGGGAGCTGTTTTTT | CASSPGRGQGVTGELFF
TRBJ2-7 | few | TRBV6-5 | 13 | TRBD1 | TGTGCCAGCAGGCGGACAGGCTCCTACGAGCAGTACTTC | CASRRTGSYEQYF
TRBJ2-3 | . | TRBV27 | 16 | . | TGTGCCAGCAGTTTAAGGGCAGGGCGGCGCACAGATACGCAGTATTTT | CASSLRAGRRTDTQYF
TRBJ2-7 | . | TRBV13 | 15 | TRBD1 | TGTGCCAGCAGCTTAGCTGGGACAGGGGGCTACGAGCAGTACTTC | CASSLAGTGGYEQYF
TRBJ2-7 | . | TRBV19 | 12 | . | TGTGCCAGTAGTATTTCCGGGGTCGAGCAGTACTTC | CASSISGVEQYF
TRBJ2-1 | . | TRBV27 | 15 | TRBD2 | TGTGCCAGCAGTCACGGGACTAGCGGGAGCCTTGAGCAGTTCTTC | CASSHGTSGSLEQFF
TRBJ1-2 | . | TRBV6-5 | 14 | . | TGTGCCAGCAGTTACAACCTCGGTAACTATGGCTACACCTTC | CASSYNLGNYGYTF
TRBJ2-7 | once | TRBV11-1 | 15 | TRBD2 | TGTGCCAGCAGCTTAGCGGGGACTAGGAAACACGAGCAGTACTTC | CASSLAGTRKHEQYF
TRBJ2-3 | . | TRBV5-1 | 15 | . | TGCGCCAGCAGTTCAGGGGTAAGGGACACAGATACGCAGTATTTT | CASSSGVRDTDTQYF
TRBJ2-7 | . | TRBV7-9 | 14 | TRBD2 | TGTGCCAGCACCCCCTGGACTAGCGGGATCGAGCAGTACTTC | CASTPWTSGIEQYF